The 2 T cell receptor beta chains below come from one sample, sequenced in a study of T cell responses to AZD1222 COVID-19 vaccine. Sequenced by immunoSEQ multiplex PCR; TCRdb stores in-frame clones only, minus some. The sample includes approximately 140,000 clones, about 91% seen only once; the top ten take 1.4% to 1.5%. The specimen comprised peripheral blood, sampled on day 0 of AZD1222 vaccination. Receptors originate from an adult in good health.

The chain is built from TRBV7-9 and TRBJ1-5; D perhaps matches TRBD1 (5 bases). The CDR3 has 12 residues. Germline V gene data show CDR1 as SEHNR and CDR2 as FQNEAQ (reference sequence). V was trimmed by 3 bases and J by 7 bases, leaving 7 bases between them. The CDR3 coding sequence is TGTGCCAGCAGCTTTGGGGACCAGCCCCAGCATTTT. Its translation is CASSFGDQPQHF. Filled out from reference TRBV7-9 and TRBJ1-5, the complete variable domain reads DTGVSQNPRHKITKRGQNVTFRCDPISEHNRLYWYRQTLGQGPEFLTYFQNEAQLEKSRLLSDRFSAERPKGSFSTLEIQRTEQGDSAMYLCASSFGDQPQHFGDGTRLSIL.

This chain connects TRBV7-2 to TRBJ2-7, with D perhaps given as TRBD1 or TRBD2 (5 bases each). Germline CDR1 is SGHTA and CDR2 is FQGNSA. The V end was cut by 2 bases, the J end by 10 bases, with 12 bases between. The length of the CDR3 is 12 residues. In nucleotides, the CDR3 is TGTGCCAGCAGCTTACCGGGGCCGTCCCAGTACTTC. This encodes CASSLPGPSQYF.